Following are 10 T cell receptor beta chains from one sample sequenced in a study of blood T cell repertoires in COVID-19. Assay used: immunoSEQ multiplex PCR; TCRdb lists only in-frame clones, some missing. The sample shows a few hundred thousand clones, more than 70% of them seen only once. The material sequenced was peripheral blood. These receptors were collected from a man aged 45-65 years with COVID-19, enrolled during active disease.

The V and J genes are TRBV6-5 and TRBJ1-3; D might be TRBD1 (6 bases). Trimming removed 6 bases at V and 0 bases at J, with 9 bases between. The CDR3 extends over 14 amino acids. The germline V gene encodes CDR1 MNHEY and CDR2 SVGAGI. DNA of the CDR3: TGTGCCAGCAGCGGACAGATCTCTGGAAACACCATATATTTT. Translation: CASSGQISGNTIYF.

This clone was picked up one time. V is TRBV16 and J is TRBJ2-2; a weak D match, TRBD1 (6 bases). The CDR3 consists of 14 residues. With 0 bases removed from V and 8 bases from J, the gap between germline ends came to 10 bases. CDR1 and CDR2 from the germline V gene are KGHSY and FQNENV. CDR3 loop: CASSQSGTLGELFF. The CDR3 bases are TGTGCCAGCAGCCAATCGGGGACATTGGGGGAGCTGTTTTTT.

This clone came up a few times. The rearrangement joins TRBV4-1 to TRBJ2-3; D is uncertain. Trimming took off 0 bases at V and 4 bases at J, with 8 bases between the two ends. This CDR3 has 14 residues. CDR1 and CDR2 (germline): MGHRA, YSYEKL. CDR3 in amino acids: CASSQDSVPDTQYF. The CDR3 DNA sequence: TGCGCCAGCAGCCAAGATTCCGTCCCAGATACGCAGTATTTT.

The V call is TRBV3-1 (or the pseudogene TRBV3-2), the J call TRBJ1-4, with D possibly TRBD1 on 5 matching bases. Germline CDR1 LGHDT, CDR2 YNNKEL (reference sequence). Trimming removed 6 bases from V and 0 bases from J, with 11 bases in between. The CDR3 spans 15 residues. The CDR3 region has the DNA TGTGCCAGCAGAATCGGGGGAGCAACTAATGAAAAACTGTTTTTT. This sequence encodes CASRIGGATNEKLFF.

The CDR3 coding sequence is TGTGCCAGCAGACCCCTAGGGGGCTTCGATGAGCAGTTCTTC. This encodes CASRPLGGFDEQFF. This chain connects TRBV6-6 to TRBJ2-1, with 7 bases identical to TRBD1. With 6 bases clipped from V and 8 bases from J, the junction kept 10 bases outside the gene matches. The CDR3 totals 14 residues. The germline gives CDR1 MNHNY, CDR2 SVGAGI (reference sequence).

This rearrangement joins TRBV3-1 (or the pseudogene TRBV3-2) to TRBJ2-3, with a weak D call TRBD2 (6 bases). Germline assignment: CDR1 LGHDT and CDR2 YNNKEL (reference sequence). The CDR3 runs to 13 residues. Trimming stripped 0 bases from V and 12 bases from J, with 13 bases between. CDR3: CASSQDRAGPQYF. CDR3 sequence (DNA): TGTGCCAGCAGCCAAGATAGGGCGGGACCCCAGTATTTT.

CDR3 in amino acids: CASSLARSPEAFF. CDR3 DNA sequence: TGTGCCAGCAGCTTGGCCCGTAGTCCTGAAGCTTTCTTT. This chain joins TRBV5-6 and TRBJ1-1; D not resolved. The CDR3 contains 13 residues. The V gene lost 0 bases and the J gene lost 6 bases, with 9 bases spanning the gap. CDR1 SGHDT and CDR2 YYEEEE come from the germline V gene.

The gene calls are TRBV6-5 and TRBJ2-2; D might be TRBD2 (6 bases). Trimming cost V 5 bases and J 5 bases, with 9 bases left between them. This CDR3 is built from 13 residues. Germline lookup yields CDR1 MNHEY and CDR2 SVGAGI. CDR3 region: CASSTGTTGELFF. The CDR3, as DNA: TGTGCCAGCAGTACGGGGACTACCGGGGAGCTGTTTTTT.

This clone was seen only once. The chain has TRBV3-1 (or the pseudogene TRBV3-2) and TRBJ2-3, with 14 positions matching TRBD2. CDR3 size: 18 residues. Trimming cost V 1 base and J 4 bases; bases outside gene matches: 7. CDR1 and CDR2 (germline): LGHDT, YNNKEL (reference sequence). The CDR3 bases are TGTGCCAGCAGCCAAGCGGGACTAGCGGGGGCCGGGGCAGATACGCAGTATTTT. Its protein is CASSQAGLAGAGADTQYF.

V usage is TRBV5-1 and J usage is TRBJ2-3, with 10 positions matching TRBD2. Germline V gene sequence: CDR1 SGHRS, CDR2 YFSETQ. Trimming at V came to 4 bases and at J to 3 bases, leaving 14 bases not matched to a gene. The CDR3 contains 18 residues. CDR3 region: CASSPSAGGVRGTDTQYF. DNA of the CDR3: TGCGCCAGCAGCCCCTCAGCGGGAGGGGTGAGAGGGACAGATACGCAGTATTTT.